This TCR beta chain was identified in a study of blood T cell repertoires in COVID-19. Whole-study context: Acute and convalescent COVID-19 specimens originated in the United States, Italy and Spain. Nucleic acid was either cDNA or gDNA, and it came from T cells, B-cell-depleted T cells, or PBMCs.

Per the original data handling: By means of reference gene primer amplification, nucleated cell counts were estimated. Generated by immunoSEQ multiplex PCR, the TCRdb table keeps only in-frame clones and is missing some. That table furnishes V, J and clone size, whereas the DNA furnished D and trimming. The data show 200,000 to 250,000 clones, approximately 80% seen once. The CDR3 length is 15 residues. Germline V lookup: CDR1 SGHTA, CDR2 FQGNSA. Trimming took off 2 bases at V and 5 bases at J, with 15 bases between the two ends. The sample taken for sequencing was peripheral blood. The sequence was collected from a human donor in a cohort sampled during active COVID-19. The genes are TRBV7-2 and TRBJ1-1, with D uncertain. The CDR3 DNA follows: TGTGCCAGCAGCTTATTAATAGGCAGAGGGACTGAAGCTTTCTTT. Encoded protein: CASSLLIGRGTEAFF. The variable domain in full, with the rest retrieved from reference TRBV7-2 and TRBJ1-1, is GAGVSQSPSNKVTEKGKDVELRCDPISGHTALYWYRQSLGQGLEFLIYFQGNSAPDKSGLPSDRFSAERTGGSVSTLTIQRTQQEDSAVYLCASSLLIGRGTEAFFGQGTRLTVV.